This passage covers 9 T cell receptor beta chains from one sample sequenced in a study of blood T cell repertoires in COVID-19. Sequencing used immunoSEQ multiplex PCR; TCRdb keeps in-frame clones, though not all of them. The repertoire has about 160,000 clones, about 85% of them found once; the top ten carry over 3%. Material for sequencing was peripheral blood. These receptors were obtained from a human donor with acute or convalescent COVID-19. The donor label of this sample is uncertain.

This chain connects TRBV4-1 to TRBJ2-2, with TRBD1 matching 9 bases. Trimming at V came to 0 bases and at J to 2 bases, leaving 13 bases not matched to a gene. Germline CDR1 and CDR2: MGHRA and YSYEKL. There are 20 residues in the CDR3. This chain's CDR3 is CASSQDLGRPGQGNTGELFF. CDR3 DNA sequence: TGCGCCAGCAGCCAAGATCTGGGTCGACCGGGACAGGGAAACACCGGGGAGCTGTTTTTT.

This sequence joins TRBV5-5 and TRBJ1-6, with unresolved D. The germline V gene encodes CDR1 SGHKS and CDR2 YYEKEE (reference sequence). V gave up 1 base and J gave up 6 bases, with 11 bases separating them. The CDR3 is 15 amino acids. The CDR3 DNA is TGTGCCAGCAGCTTGTTGTTACAAGTTAATTCACCCCTCCACTTT. Encoded protein: CASSLLLQVNSPLHF.

This clone was observed a few times. V usage is TRBV25-1 and J usage is TRBJ1-6; no definite D call. CDR1 MGHDK and CDR2 SYGVNS come from the germline V gene. This CDR3 comprises 15 residues. V was clipped by 1 base and J by 7 bases, with 11 bases between them. The CDR3 protein is CASSESRLRNSPLHF. DNA for the CDR3: TGTGCCAGCAGTGAATCTCGACTAAGGAATTCACCCCTCCACTTT.

The CDR3 region is CASSEQGSEAFF. In nucleotides, the CDR3 is TGCGCCAGCAGCGAACAGGGGTCTGAAGCTTTCTTT. The chain employs TRBV5-1 and TRBJ1-1; 7 bases are shared with TRBD1. V was clipped by 4 bases and J by 6 bases; unmatched bases: 3. This CDR3 is built from 12 residues. CDR1 is SGHRS and CDR2 is YFSETQ in the germline V gene.

The chain has TRBV3-1 (or the pseudogene TRBV3-2) and TRBJ1-2; maybe TRBD1 (6 bases). In germline, CDR1 is LGHDT, CDR2 YNNKEL (reference sequence). V was clipped by 1 base and J by 5 bases, with 8 bases between them. CDR3 size: 13 residues. CDR3: CASSQGTAYGYTF. The CDR3 nucleotides are TGTGCCAGCAGCCAAGGGACAGCGTATGGCTACACCTTC.

This chain links TRBV6-2 or TRBV6-3 with TRBJ1-1; a possible D gene is TRBD1 (5 bases). Looked up from germline, CDR1 is MNHEY and CDR2 is SVGEGT. This CDR3 contains 15 residues. V was clipped by 4 bases and J by 1 base, with 13 bases between them. The CDR3 sequence: CASSWGGTGNTEAFF. DNA for the CDR3: TGTGCCAGCAGTTGGGGAGGGACGGGGAACACTGAAGCTTTCTTT.

This clone was found a few times. This chain uses TRBV28 with TRBJ1-3; D gene unclear. Germline V CDR1 and CDR2: MDHEN, SYDVKM. Trimming took off 4 bases at V and 2 bases at J, with 15 bases between the two ends. The CDR3 covers 16 residues. For the CDR3, the DNA is TGTGCCAGCAGTTCTCCGACAAGTAGAGCTGGAAACACCATATATTTT. This translates into CASSSPTSRAGNTIYF.

This clone occurred once. The chain has TRBV28 and TRBJ1-2, with D tentatively TRBD1 (6 bases). CDR1 MDHEN and CDR2 SYDVKM come from the germline V gene. Between the trimmed V and J ends, which lost 2 bases and 8 bases, there was a span of 24 bases. The CDR3 extends over 17 amino acids. The CDR3 reads CASSLAGVGLVGGGYTF. CDR3 nucleotide sequence: TGTGCCAGCAGTTTAGCAGGGGTCGGGCTTGTGGGTGGAGGCTACACCTTC.

This clone was detected only a few times. This chain uses TRBV12-5 with TRBJ2-2, with D perhaps matching TRBD1 (6 bases). The V gene lost 4 bases and the J gene lost 2 bases, with 20 bases spanning the gap. The CDR3 runs to 18 residues. The germline V gene has CDR1 LGHNT and CDR2 FRNRAP. The CDR3 is CASGSNGQTPTNTGELFF. CDR3 DNA sequence: TGTGCTAGTGGTTCCAACGGACAGACACCTACTAACACCGGGGAGCTGTTTTTT.